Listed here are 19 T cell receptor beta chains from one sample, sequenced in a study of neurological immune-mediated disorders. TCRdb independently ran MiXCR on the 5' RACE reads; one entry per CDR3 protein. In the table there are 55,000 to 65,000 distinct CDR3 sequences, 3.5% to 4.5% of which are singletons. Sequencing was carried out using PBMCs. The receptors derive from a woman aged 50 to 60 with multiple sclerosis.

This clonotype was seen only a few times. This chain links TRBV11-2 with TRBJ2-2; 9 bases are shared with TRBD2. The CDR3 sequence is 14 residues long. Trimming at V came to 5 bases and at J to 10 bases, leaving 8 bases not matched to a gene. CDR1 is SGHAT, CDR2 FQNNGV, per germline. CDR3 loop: CASSLATGLAELFF. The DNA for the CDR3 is TGTGCCAGCAGCCTCGCCACGGGACTAGCGGAGCTGTTTTTT.

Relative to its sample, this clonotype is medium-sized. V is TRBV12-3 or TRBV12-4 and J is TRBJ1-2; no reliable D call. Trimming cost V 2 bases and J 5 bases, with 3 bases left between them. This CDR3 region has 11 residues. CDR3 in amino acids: CASSLQYGYTF. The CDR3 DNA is TGTGCCAGCAGTTTACAATATGGCTACACCTTC.

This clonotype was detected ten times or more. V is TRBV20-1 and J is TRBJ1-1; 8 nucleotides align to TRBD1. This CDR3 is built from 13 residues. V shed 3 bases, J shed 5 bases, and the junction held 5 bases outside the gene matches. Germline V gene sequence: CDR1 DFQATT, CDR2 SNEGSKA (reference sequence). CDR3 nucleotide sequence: TGCAGTGCTAGCTCAGGGGGCGCGACTGAAGCTTTCTTT. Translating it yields CSASSGGATEAFF.

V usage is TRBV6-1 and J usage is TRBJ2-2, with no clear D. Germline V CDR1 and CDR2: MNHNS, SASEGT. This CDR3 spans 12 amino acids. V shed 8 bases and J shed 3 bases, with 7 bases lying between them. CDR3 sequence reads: CASVTDTGELFF. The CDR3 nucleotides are TGTGCCAGCGTTACGGACACCGGGGAGCTGTTTTTT.

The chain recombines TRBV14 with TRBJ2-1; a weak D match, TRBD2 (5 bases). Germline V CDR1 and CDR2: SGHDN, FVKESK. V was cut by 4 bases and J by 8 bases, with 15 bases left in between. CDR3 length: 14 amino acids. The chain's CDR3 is CASSLPGKTYEQFF. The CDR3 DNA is TGTGCCAGCAGCCTACCGGGAAAGACCTATGAGCAGTTCTTC.

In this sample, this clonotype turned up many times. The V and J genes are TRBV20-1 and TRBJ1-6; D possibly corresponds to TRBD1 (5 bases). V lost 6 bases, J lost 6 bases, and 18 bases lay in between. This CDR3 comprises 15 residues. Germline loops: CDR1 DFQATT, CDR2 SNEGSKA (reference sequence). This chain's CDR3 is CSAPAFGGGNSPLHF. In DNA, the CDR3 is TGCAGTGCCCCGGCCTTCGGGGGTGGTAATTCACCCCTCCACTTT.

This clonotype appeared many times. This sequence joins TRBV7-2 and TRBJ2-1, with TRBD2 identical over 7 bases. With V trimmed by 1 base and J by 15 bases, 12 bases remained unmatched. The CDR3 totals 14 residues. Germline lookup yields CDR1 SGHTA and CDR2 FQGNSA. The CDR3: CASSLGVRAGEGFF. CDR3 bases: TGTGCCAGCAGCTTAGGGGTTCGTGCGGGAGAGGGGTTCTTC. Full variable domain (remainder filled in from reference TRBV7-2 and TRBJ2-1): GAGVSQSPSNKVTEKGKDVELRCDPISGHTALYWYRQSLGQGLEFLIYFQGNSAPDKSGLPSDRFSAERTGGSVSTLTIQRTQQEDSAVYLCASSLGVRAGEGFFGPGTRLTVL.

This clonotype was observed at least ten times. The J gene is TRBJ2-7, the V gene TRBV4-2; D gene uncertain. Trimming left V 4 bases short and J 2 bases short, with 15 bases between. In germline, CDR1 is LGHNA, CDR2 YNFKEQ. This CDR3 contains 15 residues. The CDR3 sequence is CASSPTITGTYEQYF. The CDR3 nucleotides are TGTGCCAGCAGCCCCACCATAACCGGCACCTACGAGCAGTACTTC.

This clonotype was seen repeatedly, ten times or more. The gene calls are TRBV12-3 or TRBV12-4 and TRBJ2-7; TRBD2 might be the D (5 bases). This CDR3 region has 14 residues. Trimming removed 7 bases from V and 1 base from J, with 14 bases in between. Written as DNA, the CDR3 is TGTGCCAGCACCCCCGGCCCGGGATCCTACGAGCAGTACTTC. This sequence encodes CASTPGPGSYEQYF.

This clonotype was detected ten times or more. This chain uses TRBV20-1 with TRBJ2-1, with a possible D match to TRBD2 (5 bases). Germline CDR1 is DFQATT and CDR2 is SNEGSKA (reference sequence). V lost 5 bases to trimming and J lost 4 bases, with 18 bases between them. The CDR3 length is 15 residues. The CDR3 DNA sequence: TGCAGTGCTGTCCGGGATTTCAGTCGTTACAATGAGCAGTTCTTC. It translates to CSAVRDFSRYNEQFF.

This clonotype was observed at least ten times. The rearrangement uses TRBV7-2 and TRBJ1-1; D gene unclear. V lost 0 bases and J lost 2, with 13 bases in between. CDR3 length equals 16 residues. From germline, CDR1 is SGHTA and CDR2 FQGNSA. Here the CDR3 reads CASSLALGTTNTEAFF. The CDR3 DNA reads TGTGCCAGCAGCTTAGCGCTGGGCACTACCAACACTGAAGCTTTCTTT.

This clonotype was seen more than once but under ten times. The CDR3 nucleotides read TGTGCCAGCAGTCTCACAGGGTCCCATGAGCAGTTCTTC. This gives the protein CASSLTGSHEQFF. The chain links TRBV12-3 or TRBV12-4 to TRBJ2-1, with D perhaps TRBD1 (6 bases). The V end lost 5 bases, the J end lost 8 bases, and 13 bases lay between the germline ends. CDR3 length: 13 amino acids.

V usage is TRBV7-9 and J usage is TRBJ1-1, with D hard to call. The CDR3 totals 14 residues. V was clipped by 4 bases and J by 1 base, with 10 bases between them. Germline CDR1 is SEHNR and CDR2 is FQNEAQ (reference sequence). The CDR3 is CASSSLTPNTEAFF. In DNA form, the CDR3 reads TGTGCCAGCAGCTCCTTGACACCGAACACTGAAGCTTTCTTT. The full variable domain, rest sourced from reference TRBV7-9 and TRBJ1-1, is DTGVSQNPRHKITKRGQNVTFRCDPISEHNRLYWYRQTLGQGPEFLTYFQNEAQLEKSRLLSDRFSAERPKGSFSTLEIQRTEQGDSAMYLCASSSLTPNTEAFFGQGTRLTVV.

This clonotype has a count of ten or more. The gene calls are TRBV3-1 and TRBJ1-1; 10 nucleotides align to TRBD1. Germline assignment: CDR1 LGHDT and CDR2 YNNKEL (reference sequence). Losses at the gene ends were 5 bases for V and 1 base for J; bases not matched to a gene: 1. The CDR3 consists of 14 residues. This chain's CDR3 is CASSGTGANTEAFF. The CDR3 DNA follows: TGTGCCAGCAGCGGGACAGGGGCGAACACTGAAGCTTTCTTT.

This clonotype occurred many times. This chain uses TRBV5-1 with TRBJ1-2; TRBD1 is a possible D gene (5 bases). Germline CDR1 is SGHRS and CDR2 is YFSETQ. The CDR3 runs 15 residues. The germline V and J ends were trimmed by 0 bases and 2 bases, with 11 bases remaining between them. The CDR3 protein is CASSLGSGSNYGYTF. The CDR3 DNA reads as TGCGCCAGCAGCTTGGGTTCAGGGTCAAACTATGGCTACACCTTC. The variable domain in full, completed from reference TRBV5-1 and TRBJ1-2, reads KAGVTQTPRYLIKTRGQQVTLSCSPISGHRSVSWYQQTPGQGLQFLFEYFSETQRNKGNFPGRFSGRQFSNSRSEMNVSTLELGDSALYLCASSLGSGSNYGYTFGSGTRLTVV.

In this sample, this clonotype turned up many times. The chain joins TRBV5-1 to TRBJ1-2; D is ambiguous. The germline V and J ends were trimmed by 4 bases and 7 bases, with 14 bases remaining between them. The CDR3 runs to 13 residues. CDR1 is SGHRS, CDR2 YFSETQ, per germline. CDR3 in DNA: TGCGCCAGCAGCCAAGTCGGGGTTCCTGGCTACACCTTC. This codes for CASSQVGVPGYTF. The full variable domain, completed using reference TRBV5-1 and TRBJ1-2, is KAGVTQTPRYLIKTRGQQVTLSCSPISGHRSVSWYQQTPGQGLQFLFEYFSETQRNKGNFPGRFSGRQFSNSRSEMNVSTLELGDSALYLCASSQVGVPGYTFGSGTRLTVV.

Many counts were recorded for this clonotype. The CDR3 DNA reads as TGTGCCAGCAGGCAGGACGGTCAGAACACTGAAGCTTTCTTT. It yields the protein CASRQDGQNTEAFF. The chain uses TRBV7-9 and TRBJ1-1; D remains unclear. The length of the CDR3 is 14 residues. The V end lost 6 bases, the J end lost 1 base, and 12 bases lay between the germline ends. The germline V gene has CDR1 SEHNR and CDR2 FQNEAQ (reference sequence).

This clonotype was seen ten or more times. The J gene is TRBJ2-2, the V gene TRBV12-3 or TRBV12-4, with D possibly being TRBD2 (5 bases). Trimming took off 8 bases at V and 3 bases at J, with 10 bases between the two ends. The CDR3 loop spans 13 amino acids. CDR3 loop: CASDLAHTGELFF. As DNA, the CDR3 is TGTGCCAGCGACCTAGCTCACACCGGGGAGCTGTTTTTT.

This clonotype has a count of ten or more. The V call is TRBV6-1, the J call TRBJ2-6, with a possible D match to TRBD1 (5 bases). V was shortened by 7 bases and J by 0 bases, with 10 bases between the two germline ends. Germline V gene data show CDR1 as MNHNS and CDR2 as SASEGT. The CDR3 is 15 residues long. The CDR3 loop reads CASTKGLSGANVLTF. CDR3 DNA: TGTGCCAGCACCAAGGGGCTCTCTGGGGCCAACGTCCTGACTTTC.